A single T cell receptor beta chain is shown here with its context. This sample was included in a study of T-cell memory formation after mild COVID-19. From the 5' RACE reads, TCRdb called clonotypes with MiXCR, one entry per CDR3 protein. The data contain over 70,000 distinct CDR3 sequences, less than 15% of them singletons. The CDR3 runs 11 residues. With V trimmed by 6 bases and J by 15 bases, 8 bases remained unmatched. The germline V gene has CDR1 SEHNR and CDR2 FQNEAQ (reference sequence). Sequencing used PBMCs or a T cell subset sorted from them (not recorded which). The rearrangement links TRBV7-9 to TRBJ2-1; 7 nucleotides match TRBD2. The receptor was isolated from a man younger than 35 who had mild COVID-19 (a few samples of this study predate the infection). Cell type and time point are not known. The CDR3 nucleotides are TGTGCCAGCAGACTCAGCGGGGTCCCGTTCTTC. Encoded protein: CASRLSGVPFF.